The 17 T cell receptor beta chains given below trace back to one sample, sequenced in a study of shared clonotypes between healthy human individuals. Some clones are missing from TCRdb's copy, which holds only in-frame ones; the method was immunoSEQ multiplex PCR. This sample carries over 850,000 clones, around three quarters of them seen once, and the ten largest clones take roughly 0.55%. The sequenced sample was memory CD4+ T cells from PBMCs. The sample's subset: CD45RA-negative fraction. The receptors here all came from a young man in good health. Some clones in this sample may be carry-over from other donors' samples.

This sequence joins TRBV6-1 and TRBJ1-2; D perhaps matches TRBD1 (5 bases). CDR3 length: 14 residues. Deletions cut 2 bases from V and 6 bases from J, with 13 bases between. Germline V gene sequence: CDR1 MNHNS, CDR2 SASEGT. CDR3 sequence (DNA): TGTGCCAGCAGTGAATGGGGGGATGAGGATGGCTACACCTTC. It is translated as CASSEWGDEDGYTF.

The V and J genes are TRBV11-2 and TRBJ2-7; D unclear. Trimming left V 4 bases short and J 2 bases short, with 21 bases between. This CDR3 comprises 17 residues. Germline CDR1 reads SGHAT; CDR2 reads FQNNGV. In DNA form, the CDR3 reads TGTGCCAGCAGCTCGAATAAATGGGAAGACCCTACCTACGAGCAGTACTTC. It is translated as CASSSNKWEDPTYEQYF.

The chain couples TRBV5-5 to TRBJ2-5, with D tentatively TRBD1 or TRBD2 (5 bases each). CDR1 and CDR2 (germline): SGHKS, YYEKEE (reference sequence). The V end lost 5 bases, the J end lost 7 bases, and 9 bases lay between the germline ends. The CDR3 sequence is 11 residues long. For the CDR3, the DNA is TGTGCCAGCAGGGTTGGGGGGACCCAGTACTTC. Translation gives CASRVGGTQYF.

Note on this clone: This may arise from a read error, as a much more abundant clone is one base away. The chain links TRBV5-6 to TRBJ2-3; TRBD2 matches 14 bases. Germline values: CDR1 SGHDT, CDR2 YYEEEE. CDR3 length: 16 residues. The J segment lost 2 bases and the V segment lost 3 bases, leaving 2 bases of the junction unmatched. The CDR3, as DNA: TGTGCCAGCAGCTGGACTAGCGGGAGGTCCACAGATACGCAGTATTTT. Amino acids: CASSWTSGRSTDTQYF.

The chain combines TRBV7-9 with TRBJ1-4; tentatively, D is TRBD1 (5 bases). V was cut by 5 bases and J by 3 bases, with 19 bases left in between. CDR1 and CDR2 from the germline V gene are SEHNR and FQNEAQ (reference sequence). This CDR3 is 17 amino acids long. The CDR3 reads CASSPGRNPGANEKLFF. Written as DNA, the CDR3 is TGTGCCAGCAGCCCCGGACGGAACCCGGGGGCTAATGAAAAACTGTTTTTT.

The rearrangement uses TRBV7-3 and TRBJ2-1, with 11 bases that match TRBD2. The CDR3 has 16 residues. J lost 10 bases, V lost 5 bases, and 13 bases had no gene match. The germline V gene has CDR1 SGHTA and CDR2 FQGTGA. CDR3 amino acids: CASSPKGLAGRGEQFF. In DNA form, the CDR3 reads TGTGCCAGCAGCCCCAAAGGACTAGCGGGCCGAGGCGAGCAGTTCTTC.

As to this clone: Other DNA sequences in the sample encode the same CDR3. The chain combines TRBV7-2 with TRBJ2-3; D ambiguous. This CDR3 is 13 amino acids long. Germline assignment: CDR1 SGHTA and CDR2 FQGNSA. V shed 3 bases and J shed 2 bases, with 6 bases lying between them. The CDR3 coding sequence is TGTGCCAGCAGCTTGGCTAACACAGATACGCAGTATTTT. This sequence encodes CASSLANTDTQYF.

V usage is TRBV4-1 and J usage is TRBJ1-5; D remains ambiguous. The CDR3 runs to 16 residues. V lost 4 bases and J lost 0, with 13 bases in between. Looked up from germline, CDR1 is MGHRA and CDR2 is YSYEKL. CDR3 DNA: TGCGCCAGCAGCCCAACCGGGAGCTATAGCAATCAGCCCCAGCATTTT. Residues: CASSPTGSYSNQPQHF.

The genes are TRBV7-3 and TRBJ1-1, with unresolved D. The CDR3 runs to 13 residues. The V end lost 5 bases, the J end lost 4 bases, and 11 bases lay between the germline ends. Germline V gene lookup returns CDR1 SGHTA and CDR2 FQGTGA. The CDR3 region has the DNA TGTGCCAGCAGCCTGATGGATGGCACTGAAGCTTTCTTT. Its translation: CASSLMDGTEAFF. Supplemented by reference TRBV7-3 and TRBJ1-1, the full variable domain reads GAGVSQTPSNKVTEKGKYVELRCDPISGHTALYWYRQSLGQGPEFLIYFQGTGAADDSGLPNDRFFAVRPEGSVSTLKIQRTERGDSAVYLCASSLMDGTEAFFGQGTRLTVV.

The chain combines TRBV6-6 with TRBJ2-4; 12 bases are a match to TRBD2. From germline, CDR1 is MNHNY and CDR2 SVGAGI (reference sequence). The length of the CDR3 is 14 residues. J was trimmed by 10 bases and V by 5 bases; bases with no gene match: 6. In nucleotides, the CDR3 is TGTGCCAGCAGTCCAATGACTAGCGGGGGTATTCAGTACTTC. Protein sequence: CASSPMTSGGIQYF.

This chain joins TRBV27 and TRBJ2-1, with D possibly matching TRBD2 (5 bases). V was cut by 6 bases and J by 0 bases, with 9 bases left in between. The CDR3 has 14 amino acids. CDR1 and CDR2 from the germline V gene are MNHEY and SMNVEV (reference sequence). The CDR3 here is CASSLGVSYNEQFF. The CDR3 DNA follows: TGTGCCAGCAGCCTCGGGGTCTCCTACAATGAGCAGTTCTTC.

The gene calls are TRBV5-6 and TRBJ2-5, with D possibly matching TRBD1 (6 bases). The V and J ends lost 4 bases and 4 bases respectively, with 8 bases between them. The V gene's germline CDR1 is SGHDT and CDR2 YYEEEE. The CDR3 runs 12 residues. The CDR3 spells CASSPQGETQYF. The DNA for the CDR3 is TGTGCCAGCAGCCCACAGGGAGAGACCCAGTACTTC.

This clone was found a few times. This chain's CDR3 is CSALQVTGQYF. The CDR3 DNA reads TGCAGTGCTCTACAGGTGACCGGGCAGTACTTC. This rearrangement joins TRBV20-1 to TRBJ2-7; TRBD1 is a possible D gene (5 bases). CDR1 and CDR2 from the germline V gene are DFQATT and SNEGSKA (reference sequence). This CDR3 comprises 11 residues. V lost 5 bases and J 9 bases, leaving 14 bases between the germline ends.

This clone was recorded a few times. The J gene is TRBJ2-1, the V gene TRBV27; 9 bases are shared with TRBD1. Trimming at V came to 1 base and at J to 4 bases, leaving 20 bases not matched to a gene. This CDR3 contains 21 residues. The germline CDR1 and CDR2 sequences are MNHEY and SMNVEV (reference sequence). CDR3 bases: TGTGCCAGCAGTTTATTACTACAGGGGGCCGCGCGAGTGGGGATATACAATGAGCAGTTCTTC. Translation gives CASSLLLQGAARVGIYNEQFF.

About this clone: A read error may explain this, as a much larger clone is one base away. V and J are TRBV7-2 and TRBJ2-7; possibly TRBD1 or TRBD2 for D (5 bases each). The CDR3 has 15 amino acids. Per the germline V gene, CDR1 is SGHTA and CDR2 is FQGNSA. For the CDR3, the DNA is TGTGCCGGCAGCCCGGGACGGCTCCGAACCTACGAGCAGTACTTC. Its translation: CAGSPGRLRTYEQYF.

This rearrangement joins TRBV2 to TRBJ2-7; D is unresolved. CDR1 and CDR2 from the germline V gene are SNHLY and FYNNEI. The CDR3 spans 12 residues. Trimming shortened V by 5 bases and J by 1 base, and 6 bases separated the two germline ends. CDR3 in amino acids: CASSTQSYEQYF. CDR3 nucleotides: TGTGCCAGCAGTACACAGTCCTACGAGCAGTACTTC. Full variable domain (rest looked up from reference TRBV2 and TRBJ2-7): EPEVTQTPSHQVTQMGQEVILRCVPISNHLYFYWYRQILGQKVEFLVSFYNNEISEKSEIFDDQFSVERPDGSNFTLKIRSTKLEDSAMYFCASSTQSYEQYFGPGTRLTVT.

DNA for the CDR3: TGCGCCAGCAGGCCCCCCAGACTAGCGGGCAACAATGAGCAGTTCTTC. As protein: CASRPPRLAGNNEQFF. The rearrangement uses TRBV4-1 and TRBJ2-1, with 10 bases fitting TRBD2. The CDR3 spans 16 residues. The germline gives CDR1 MGHRA, CDR2 YSYEKL. V gave up 6 bases and J gave up 5 bases; unmatched junction bases: 10.